This T cell receptor beta chain was captured by sequencing in a study of blood T cell repertoires in COVID-19. Study at large: Material from acute and convalescent COVID-19 was sourced from the United States, Italy and Spain. The analysed material was cDNA or gDNA that came from T cells, B-cell-depleted T cells, or PBMCs.

In the original analysis: Amplification with reference gene primers provided the estimates of nucleated cell counts. The repertoire was sequenced with immunoSEQ multiplex PCR; TCRdb's copy has only in-frame clones and lacks some. The V and J calls and clone size are taken from that table; D and trimming were inferred from the DNA. The sample shows 150,000 to 170,000 clones, around 82% of them seen only once. Recruited during active infection, patients (from Seattle) were subsequently followed longitudinally. V was pared by 5 bases and J by 7 bases, with 9 bases of the junction left unmatched. Per the germline V gene, CDR1 is LNHNV and CDR2 is YYDKDF (reference sequence). The CDR3 is 15 amino acids.

The TCR sequence derives from a man in his sixties with COVID-19, enrolled during active disease. V and J are TRBV15 and TRBJ1-5, with 9 bases identical to TRBD1. Material for sequencing was peripheral blood. CDR3 residues: CATSPWDREGQPQHF. In nucleotides, the CDR3 is TGTGCCACCAGCCCCTGGGACAGGGAGGGCCAGCCCCAGCATTTT. The full variable domain, with the rest looked up from reference TRBV15 and TRBJ1-5, is DAMVIQNPRYQVTQFGKPVTLSCSQTLNHNVMYWYQQKSSQAPKLLFHYYDKDFNNEADTPDNFQSRRPNTSFCFLDIRSPGLGDTAMYLCATSPWDREGQPQHFGDGTRLSIL.